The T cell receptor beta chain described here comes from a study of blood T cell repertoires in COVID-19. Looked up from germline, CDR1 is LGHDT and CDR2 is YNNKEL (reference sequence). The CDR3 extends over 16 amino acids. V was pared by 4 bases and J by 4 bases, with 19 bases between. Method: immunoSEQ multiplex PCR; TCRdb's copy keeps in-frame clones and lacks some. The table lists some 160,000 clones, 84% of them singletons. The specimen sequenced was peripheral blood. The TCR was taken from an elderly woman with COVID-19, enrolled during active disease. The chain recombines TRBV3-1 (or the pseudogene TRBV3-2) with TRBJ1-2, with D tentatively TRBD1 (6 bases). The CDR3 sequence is CASSPGSLDSFYGYTF. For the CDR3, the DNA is TGTGCCAGCAGCCCAGGCAGTTTGGACAGCTTCTATGGCTACACCTTC.